This T cell receptor beta chain was sequenced for a study of cytomegalovirus exposure and HLA in healthy donors. Turning to the study itself: In a previous analysis, approximately 110 million unique TCR beta sequences were found from some 180 million T cells. Study results and caveats: An Asian-associated ancestry cluster reportedly showed fewer N-insertions than the approximately 670-donor mean in a later analysis.

Germline V gene sequence: CDR1 SGHRS, CDR2 YFSETQ. V was clipped by 7 bases and J by 9 bases, with 19 bases between them. The length of the CDR3 is 13 residues. This clone has only a few counts. The antigen is not known. PCR was performed using 60 Vbeta and 13 Jbeta primers. The method was immunoSEQ multiplex PCR; TCRdb's version includes in-frame clones alone and lacks a portion of them. The repertoire includes roughly 99,000 clones, around 85% of them detected once, and about 2.2% sits in the top ten. Sequenced material: PBMCs. The chain links TRBV5-1 to TRBJ1-1; TRBD1 might be the D (6 bases). The clonotype originates from a man aged 25 to 40 in good health and CMV-seronegative. The CDR3 protein is CASGSSDSEKAFF. CDR3 sequence (DNA): TGCGCCAGCGGTTCGTCGGACAGCGAAAAAGCTTTCTTT.